The subject of this entry is one TCR beta chain. This clone has only one observation. It lacks a known antigen. No qualities accompany the bases; no much larger clone lies one base away. This specimen's time point label, per the study, means: baseline before first vaccination. Vaccinee samples came from UK trials COV001 and COV002, including a single-blind randomized controlled phase 2/3 trial of AZD1222 (ChAdOx1 nCoV-19) in healthy adults. For TCRbeta chain sequencing, PBMC samples from trial participants were taken at day 0 and at day 28 after the second dose. These data come from a study of T cell responses to AZD1222 COVID-19 vaccine (dated by TCRdb to the early 2020s). Turning to the overall study: AZD1222 recipients with second doses at about 4 weeks or about 12 weeks were pooled, because spike-specific TCR depth and breadth did not differ between schedules. A total of 233 trial participants underwent TCR sequencing, of whom about 210 received two doses of AZD1222 and about 25 received two doses of the MenACWY control vaccine. Trial participants were enrolled into age subgroups of 18-55, 56-69 and 70-plus years, which contained about 150, 28 and 57 TCR-sequenced participants, respectively. Overall results and qualifications from the work: In the small 56-69-year group, the increase in depth fell short of significance, most likely because of low power. Vaccine-associated CD4 TCRs spanned the whole spike protein, with dominant responses in regions 160-218 and 743-854. After two AZD1222 doses, both the breadth and the depth of spike-specific TCRs were significantly higher than at day 0 and than in MenACWY recipients. Most participants were white British and females outnumbered males, and the authors suggested that clonal diversity may have been underestimated. Reportedly, close to half of the unique spike-specific TCRs recognized epitopes lying outside the regions that are mutated in the B.1.351 and B.1.1.7 variants. Conclusions about previously exposed vaccinees are limited, since just a handful of AZD1222 recipients were seropositive for SARS-CoV-2 at baseline. No day 14 peak-response samples were available, so repertoires were characterized only after the peak T cell response.

The CDR3 regions of human TCRbeta chains were analyzed by immunosequencing. The source study handled its data this way. TCRs in the repertoires were compared against a reference library of SARS-CoV-2-specific TCRs that had been generated with the MIRA antigen-specificity platform. Breadth was defined as the fraction of unique TCRs that were SARS-CoV-2-associated. Depth was defined as the fraction of total T cells that were SARS-CoV-2-associated. Each spike-specific TCR was assigned to its reactive spike region and to a CD4 or CD8 class using the MIRA data. Log10-transformed breadth and depth values were compared by one-way ANOVA with Sidak's multiple comparisons tests. TCRdb carries this immuneACCESS record with in-frame sequences only. Its versions omit some clonotypes, under half of them owing to an unresolved V gene in the studies checked, with the rest unexplained. V and J calls and clone size are given by that table; D and trimming were obtained from the DNA. Across this sample there are some 92,000 clones, with about 90% seen only once. The top ten hold 7.5% of the sample.

From cysteine to phenylalanine, the CDR3 is 16 amino acids long. Kept here is only the CDR3 DNA, which spans 48 bases and is read in frame from base 1. Trimming takes 2 bases off V and 10 bases off J; junction bases not matched to a gene: 9. The germline V gene (reference sequence) specifies LNHNV as CDR1 and YYDKDF as CDR2. The TCR comes from an adult in good health. The source was peripheral blood, collected on day 0 of AZD1222 vaccination. The chain uses TRBV15 and TRBJ1-6; 9 nucleotides in the junction match TRBD1. The DNA sequence is TGTGCCACCAGCAGACCCCCGGGACAGGGTGACTCACCCCTCCACTTT. This is translated as CATSRPPGQGDSPLHF.